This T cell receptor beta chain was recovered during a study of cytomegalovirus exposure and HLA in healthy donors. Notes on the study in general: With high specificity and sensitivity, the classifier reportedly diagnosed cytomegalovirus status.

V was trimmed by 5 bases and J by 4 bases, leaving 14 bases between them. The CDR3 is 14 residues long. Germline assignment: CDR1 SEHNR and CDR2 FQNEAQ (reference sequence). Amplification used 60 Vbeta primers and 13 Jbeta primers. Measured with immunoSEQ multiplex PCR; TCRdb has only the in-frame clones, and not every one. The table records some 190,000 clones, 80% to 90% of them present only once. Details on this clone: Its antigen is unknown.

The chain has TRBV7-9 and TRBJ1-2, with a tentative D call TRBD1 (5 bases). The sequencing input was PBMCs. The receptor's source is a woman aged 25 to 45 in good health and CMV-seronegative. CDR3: CASSTTETRYGYTF. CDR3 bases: TGTGCCAGCAGCACGACAGAGACCCGCTATGGCTACACCTTC.